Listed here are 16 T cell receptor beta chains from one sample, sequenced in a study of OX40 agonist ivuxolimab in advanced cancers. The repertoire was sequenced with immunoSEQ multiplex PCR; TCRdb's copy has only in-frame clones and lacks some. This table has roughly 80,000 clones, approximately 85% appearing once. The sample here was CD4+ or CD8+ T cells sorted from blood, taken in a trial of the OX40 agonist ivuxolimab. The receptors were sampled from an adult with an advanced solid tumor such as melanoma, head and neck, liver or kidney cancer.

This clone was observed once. The chain's CDR3 is CASSLDYNSPLHF. The CDR3 DNA reads as TGTGCCAGCAGTTTAGACTATAATTCACCCCTCCACTTT. The rearrangement links TRBV27 to TRBJ1-6; the D is unclear. V lost 2 bases to trimming and J lost 3 bases, with 2 bases between them. The CDR3 contains 13 residues. CDR1 MNHEY and CDR2 SMNVEV come from the germline V gene (reference sequence).

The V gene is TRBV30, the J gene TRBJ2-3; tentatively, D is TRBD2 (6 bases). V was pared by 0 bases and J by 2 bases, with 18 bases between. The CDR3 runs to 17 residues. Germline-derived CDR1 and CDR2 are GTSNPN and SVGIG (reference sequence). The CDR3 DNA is TGTGCCTGGAGTGTTGGCGGGGCCCAGACTTACACAGATACGCAGTATTTT. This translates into CAWSVGGAQTYTDTQYF.

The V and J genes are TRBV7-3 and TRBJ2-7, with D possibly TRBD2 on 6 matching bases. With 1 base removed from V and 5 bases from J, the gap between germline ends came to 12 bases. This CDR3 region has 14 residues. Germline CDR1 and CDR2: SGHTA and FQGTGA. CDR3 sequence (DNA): TGTGCCAGCAGCTTAAGGGGCAGGGAGGACGAGCAGTACTTC. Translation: CASSLRGREDEQYF. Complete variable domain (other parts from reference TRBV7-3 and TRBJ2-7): GAGVSQTPSNKVTEKGKYVELRCDPISGHTALYWYRQSLGQGPEFLIYFQGTGAADDSGLPNDRFFAVRPEGSVSTLKIQRTERGDSAVYLCASSLRGREDEQYFGPGTRLTVT.

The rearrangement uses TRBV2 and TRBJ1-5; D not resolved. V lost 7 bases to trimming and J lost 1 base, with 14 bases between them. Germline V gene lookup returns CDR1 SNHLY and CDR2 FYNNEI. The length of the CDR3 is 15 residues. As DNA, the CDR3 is TGTGCCAGCAAGGATGAAATTGGCAGCAATCAGCCCCAGCATTTT. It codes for CASKDEIGSNQPQHF.

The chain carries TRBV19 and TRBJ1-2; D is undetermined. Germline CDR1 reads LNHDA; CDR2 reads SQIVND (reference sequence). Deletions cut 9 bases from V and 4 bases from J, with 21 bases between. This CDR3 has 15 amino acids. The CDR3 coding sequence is TGTGCCAGCTTAAAACCCGACCGGCGGGGCTATGGCTACACCTTC. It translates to CASLKPDRRGYGYTF.

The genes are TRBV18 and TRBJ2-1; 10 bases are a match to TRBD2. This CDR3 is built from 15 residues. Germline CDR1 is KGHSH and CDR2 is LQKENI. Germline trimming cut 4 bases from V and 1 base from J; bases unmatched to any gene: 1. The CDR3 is CASSRTSGSYNEQFF. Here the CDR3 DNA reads TGTGCCAGCTCACGGACTAGCGGATCCTACAATGAGCAGTTCTTC.

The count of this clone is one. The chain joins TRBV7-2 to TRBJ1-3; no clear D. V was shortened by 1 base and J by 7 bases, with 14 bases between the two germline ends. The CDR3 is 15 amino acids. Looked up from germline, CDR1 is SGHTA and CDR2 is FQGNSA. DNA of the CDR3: TGTGCCAGCAGCTTAGATAGTGGGGTACGGAACACCATATATTTT. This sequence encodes CASSLDSGVRNTIYF.

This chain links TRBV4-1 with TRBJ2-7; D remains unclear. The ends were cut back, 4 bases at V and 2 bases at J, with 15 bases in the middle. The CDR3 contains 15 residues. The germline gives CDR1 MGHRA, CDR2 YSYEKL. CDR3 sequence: CASSPPGAPTYEQYF. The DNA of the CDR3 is TGCGCCAGCAGCCCTCCTGGAGCTCCAACCTACGAGCAGTACTTC.

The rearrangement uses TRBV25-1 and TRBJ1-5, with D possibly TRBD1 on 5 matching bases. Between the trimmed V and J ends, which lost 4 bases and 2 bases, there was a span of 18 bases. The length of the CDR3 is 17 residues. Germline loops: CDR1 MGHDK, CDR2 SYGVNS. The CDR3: CASSVPPKQAGNQPQHF. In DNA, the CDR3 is TGTGCCAGCAGTGTACCCCCAAAACAGGCCGGCAATCAGCCCCAGCATTTT. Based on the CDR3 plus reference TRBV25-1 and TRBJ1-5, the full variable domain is EADIYQTPRYLVIGTGKKITLECSQTMGHDKMYWYQQDPGMELHLIHYSYGVNSTEKGDLSSESTVSRIRTEHFPLTLESARPSHTSQYLCASSVPPKQAGNQPQHFGDGTRLSIL.

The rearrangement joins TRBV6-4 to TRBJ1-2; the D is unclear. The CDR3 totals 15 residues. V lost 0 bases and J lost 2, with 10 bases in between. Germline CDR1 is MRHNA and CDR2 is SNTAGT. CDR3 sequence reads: CASSDSITPNYGYTF. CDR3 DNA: TGTGCCAGCAGTGACTCGATTACACCCAACTATGGCTACACCTTC.

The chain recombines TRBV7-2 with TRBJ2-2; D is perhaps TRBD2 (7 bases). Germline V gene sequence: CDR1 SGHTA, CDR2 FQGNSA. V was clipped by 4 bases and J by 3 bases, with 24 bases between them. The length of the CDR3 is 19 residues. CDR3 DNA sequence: TGTGCCAGCAGCTCAAAACGGGGGGCGCGGGGGCGCGACACCGGGGAGCTGTTTTTT. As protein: CASSSKRGARGRDTGELFF.

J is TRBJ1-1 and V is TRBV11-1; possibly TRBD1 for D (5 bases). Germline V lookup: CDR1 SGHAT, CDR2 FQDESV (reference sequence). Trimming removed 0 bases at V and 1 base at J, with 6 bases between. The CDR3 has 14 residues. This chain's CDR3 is CASSLAGENTEAFF. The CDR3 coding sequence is TGTGCCAGCAGCTTAGCGGGGGAGAACACTGAAGCTTTCTTT.

This CDR3 is CASSIPDRVNTEAFF. DNA for the CDR3: TGTGCCAGTAGTATACCCGACAGGGTGAACACTGAAGCTTTCTTT. V gene TRBV19 combines with J gene TRBJ1-1, with 7 positions matching TRBD1. The germline CDR1 and CDR2 sequences are LNHDA and SQIVND (reference sequence). Unmatched junction bases numbered 3, after V lost 2 bases and J lost 0 bases. The CDR3 runs 15 residues.

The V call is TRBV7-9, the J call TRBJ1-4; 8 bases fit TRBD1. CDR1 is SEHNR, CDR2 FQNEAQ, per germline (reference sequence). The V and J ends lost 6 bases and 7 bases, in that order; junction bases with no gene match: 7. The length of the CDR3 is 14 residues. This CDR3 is CASSFGQGLEKLFF. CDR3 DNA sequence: TGTGCCAGCAGTTTTGGACAGGGCCTTGAAAAACTGTTTTTT.

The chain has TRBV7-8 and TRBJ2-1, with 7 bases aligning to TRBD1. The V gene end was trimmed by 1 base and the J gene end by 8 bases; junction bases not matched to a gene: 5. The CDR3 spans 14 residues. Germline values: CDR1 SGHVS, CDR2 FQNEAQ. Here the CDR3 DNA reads TGTGCCAGCAGCTTAGTTACAGGGGACGATGAGCAGTTCTTC. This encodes CASSLVTGDDEQFF.

The CDR3 spells CASSLDSNEKLFF. The DNA of the CDR3 is TGTGCCAGCAGCTTGGACTCAAATGAAAAACTGTTTTTT. The V gene is TRBV5-5, the J gene TRBJ1-4, with D uncertain. V lost 0 bases, J lost 5 bases, and 5 bases lay in between. CDR1 and CDR2 (germline): SGHKS, YYEKEE (reference sequence). The CDR3 covers 13 residues.